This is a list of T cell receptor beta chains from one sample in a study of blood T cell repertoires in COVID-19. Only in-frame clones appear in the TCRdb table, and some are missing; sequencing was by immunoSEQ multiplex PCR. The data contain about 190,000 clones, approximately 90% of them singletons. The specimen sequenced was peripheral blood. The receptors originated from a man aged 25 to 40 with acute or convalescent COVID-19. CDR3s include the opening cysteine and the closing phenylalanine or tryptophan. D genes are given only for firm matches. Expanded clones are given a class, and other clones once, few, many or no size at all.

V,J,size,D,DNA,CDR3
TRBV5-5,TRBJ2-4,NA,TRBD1,TGTGCCAGCAGCTCCCGGACAGGTATAGACATTCAGTACTTC,CASSSRTGIDIQYF
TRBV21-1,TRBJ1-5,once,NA,TGTGCCAGCAGCTTAGGTGGGCACAATCAGCCCCAGCATTTT,CASSLGGHNQPQHF
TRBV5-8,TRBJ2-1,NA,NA,TGTGCCAGCAGCTCCCGGGGGTCCCCGTACAATGAGCAGTTCTTC,CASSSRGSPYNEQFF
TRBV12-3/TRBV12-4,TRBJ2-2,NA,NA,TGTGCCAGCAGACTAAGGGAGGCCGGGGAGCTGTTTTTT,CASRLREAGELFF
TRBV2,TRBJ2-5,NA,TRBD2,TGTGCCAGCAGCCCAGGGACTAGCGGGAGGCTTCAAGAGACCCAGTACTTC,CASSPGTSGRLQETQYF
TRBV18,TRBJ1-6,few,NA,TGTGCCAGCTCACCAAGACAGGAAAATTCACCCCTCCACTTT,CASSPRQENSPLHF
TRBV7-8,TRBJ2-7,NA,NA,TGTGCCAGCAGCCCCAACTACGAGCAGTACTTC,CASSPNYEQYF
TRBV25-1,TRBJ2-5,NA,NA,TGTGCCAGCAGTAACCGGGACTACCAAGAGACCCAGTACTTC,CASSNRDYQETQYF
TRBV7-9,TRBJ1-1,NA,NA,TGTGCCAGCAGCTTGTGGGGGGAGAGTGAAGCTTTCTTT,CASSLWGESEAFF
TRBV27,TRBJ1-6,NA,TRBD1,TGTGCCAGCAGTTTCCGGGACAGGGACTCACCCCTCCACTTT,CASSFRDRDSPLHF
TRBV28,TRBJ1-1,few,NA,TGTGCCAGCAGTTTGGATCAGGGGAAATCTGAAGCTTTCTTT,CASSLDQGKSEAFF
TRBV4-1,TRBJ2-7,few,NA,TGCGCCAGCAGCCAGTCCAGGGGGGACTCCTACGAGCAGTACTTC,CASSQSRGDSYEQYF
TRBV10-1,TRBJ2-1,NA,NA,TGCGCCAGCAGTGTGGGAGGACCTACCCCAACTTACAATGAGCAGTTCTTC,CASSVGGPTPTYNEQFF
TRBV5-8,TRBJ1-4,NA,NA,TGTGCCAGCAGCTATGAACGGCAGGCTCGGTTCGAAAAACTGTTTTTT,CASSYERQARFEKLFF
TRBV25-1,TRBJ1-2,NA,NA,TGTGCCAGCACAGCGGATAGTAGAGGCTACACCTTC,CASTADSRGYTF
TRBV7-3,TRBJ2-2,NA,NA,TGTGCCAGCAGCCCGGACGGACTGAACACCGGGGAGCTGTTTTTT,CASSPDGLNTGELFF
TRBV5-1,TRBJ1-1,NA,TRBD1,TGCGCCAGCAGCTTCAGGGGGGAGAACACTGAAGCTTTCTTT,CASSFRGENTEAFF
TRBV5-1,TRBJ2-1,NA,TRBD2,TGCGCCAGCAGCTTGGACCGGACTAGCGGGTTCTATGAGCAGTTCTTC,CASSLDRTSGFYEQFF
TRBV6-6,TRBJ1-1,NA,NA,TGTGCCAGCAGTTACAGCAAAGCTCCGGGGACTGAAGCTTTCTTT,CASSYSKAPGTEAFF
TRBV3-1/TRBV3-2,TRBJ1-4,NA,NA,TGTGCCAGCAGCCCCAGCGCAACTAATGAAAAACTGTTTTTT,CASSPSATNEKLFF
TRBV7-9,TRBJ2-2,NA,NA,TGTGCCAGCAGCTTAAGGCCGGGAGTAAGCACCGGGGAGCTGTTTTTT,CASSLRPGVSTGELFF
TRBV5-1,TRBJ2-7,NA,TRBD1,TGCGCCAGCAGCCCCGGACAGGGGGCGTACGAGCAGTACTTC,CASSPGQGAYEQYF
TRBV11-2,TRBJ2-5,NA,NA,TGTGCCAGCAGCTTGGCAGGGATGGTAGAGACCCAGTACTTC,CASSLAGMVETQYF
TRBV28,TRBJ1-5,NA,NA,TGTGCCACCTCCAAGGAGGGGCCCCAGCATTTT,CATSKEGPQHF